The clone carrying this T cell receptor beta chain came up once. This CDR3 comprises 16 residues. Germline CDR1 reads LNHDA; CDR2 reads SQIVND (reference sequence). Trimming removed 1 base from V and 0 bases from J; junction bases left unmatched: 4. This sample is part of a study of shared clonotypes between healthy human individuals. Assay: immunoSEQ multiplex PCR; the TCRdb copy retains only in-frame clones and omits some. This table has some 2 million clones, 90% to 95% appearing once. This TCR came from a man aged 18 to 35 in good health. The sample was naive CD4+ T cells sorted from blood. Subset given: CD45RA+ positively selected. The chain employs TRBV19 and TRBJ2-7; the match to TRBD1 covers 9 bases. This chain's CDR3 is CASSIGHRGLSYEQYF. The DNA for the CDR3 is TGTGCCAGTAGTATAGGGCACAGGGGGCTCTCCTACGAGCAGTACTTC. Full variable domain (outside the CDR3, taken from reference TRBV19 and TRBJ2-7): DGGITQSPKYLFRKEGQNVTLSCEQNLNHDAMYWYRQDPGQGLRLIYYSQIVNDFQKGDIAEGYSVSREKKESFPLTVTSAQKNPTAFYLCASSIGHRGLSYEQYFGPGTRLTVT.